Below are 5 T cell receptor beta chains sequenced from a single sample in a study of neurological immune-mediated disorders. TCRdb ran MiXCR on the 5' RACE reads and lists one entry per CDR3 protein. The sample shows 50,000 to 80,000 distinct CDR3 sequences, 3.5% to 5.5% of them seen only once. Sequences were obtained from PBMCs. The receptors were sampled from a man younger than 45 with multiple sclerosis.

This clonotype was detected many times. V and J are TRBV5-5 and TRBJ2-7, with 7 nucleotides matching TRBD1. The CDR3 extends over 14 amino acids. V was clipped by 3 bases and J by 3 bases; unmatched bases: 6. Germline CDR1 SGHKS, CDR2 YYEKEE (reference sequence). The CDR3 reads CASSWGQKIYEQYF. The CDR3 DNA is TGTGCCAGCAGCTGGGGACAGAAAATCTACGAGCAGTACTTC. Based on the CDR3 plus reference TRBV5-5 and TRBJ2-7, the full variable domain is DAGVTQSPTHLIKTRGQQVTLRCSPISGHKSVSWYQQVLGQGPQFIFQYYEKEERGRGNFPDRFSARQFPNYSSELNVNALLLGDSALYLCASSWGQKIYEQYFGPGTRLTVT.

This clonotype appeared many times. The chain employs TRBV12-3 or TRBV12-4 and TRBJ1-2, with a possible D match to TRBD1 (6 bases). Trimming took off 5 bases at V and 3 bases at J, with 10 bases between the two ends. There are 13 residues in the CDR3. The CDR3 reads CASSPGQHYGYTF. The CDR3 nucleotides read TGTGCCAGCAGTCCAGGACAGCACTATGGCTACACCTTC.

This clonotype was detected many times. The gene calls are TRBV5-1 and TRBJ2-2; maybe TRBD1 (6 bases). Germline V CDR1 and CDR2: SGHRS, YFSETQ. CDR3 size: 15 residues. Trimming left V 0 bases short and J 5 bases short, with 11 bases between. CDR3 residues: CASSLDRVKTGELFF. The CDR3 DNA follows: TGCGCCAGCAGCTTGGACAGGGTTAAGACCGGGGAGCTGTTTTTT.

The chain links TRBV5-1 to TRBJ1-6; D remains ambiguous. Germline-derived CDR1 and CDR2 are SGHRS and YFSETQ. The CDR3 has 14 residues. Trimming stripped 4 bases from V and 0 bases from J, with 5 bases between. In DNA form, the CDR3 reads TGCGCCAGCAGCGAGAGCTCCTATAATTCACCCCTCCACTTT. Translating it yields CASSESSYNSPLHF. The whole variable domain, filled in from reference TRBV5-1 and TRBJ1-6, reads KAGVTQTPRYLIKTRGQQVTLSCSPISGHRSVSWYQQTPGQGLQFLFEYFSETQRNKGNFPGRFSGRQFSNSRSEMNVSTLELGDSALYLCASSESSYNSPLHFGNGTRLTVT.

This clonotype was detected a few times. The genes are TRBV5-5 and TRBJ1-1; unclear D gene. CDR3 length equals 15 residues. CDR1 is SGHKS and CDR2 is YYEKEE in the germline V gene (reference sequence). Trimming pared 4 bases from V and 3 bases from J, leaving 16 bases between. The CDR3 sequence: CASSPSGGYDTEAFF. CDR3 coding DNA: TGTGCCAGCAGCCCCTCGGGCGGGTACGACACTGAAGCTTTCTTT.